This TCR beta chain originates from a study of shared clonotypes between healthy human individuals. Study-level results: Naive subsets typically showed greater estimated richness than memory subsets. Some clonotypes were shared by all four sorted-subset donors, while others were not shared. The non-shared ones had lower generation probabilities than the shared ones. Clonotype sharing among donors likely depends on sequencing depth. Only blood was sampled, and tissue TCR repertoires likely differ from blood ones.

As concerns this clone: The antigen is not known.

Method: immunoSEQ multiplex PCR; TCRdb's copy keeps in-frame clones and lacks some. The repertoire holds 2 million to 2.5 million clones, with more than 90% as singletons. Trimming took 5 bases from V and 8 from J, leaving 18 bases between them. Per the germline V gene, CDR1 is SGHAT and CDR2 is FQNNGV. The CDR3 spans 15 residues. The sequenced sample was naive CD4+ T cells sorted from blood. Subset reported: CD45RA+ positively selected. This receptor was identified in a young man in good health. The chain is built from TRBV11-2 and TRBJ1-4; tentatively, D is TRBD1 (6 bases). CDR3 region: CASSPEGGSWEKLFF. The DNA for the CDR3 is TGTGCCAGCAGCCCGGAAGGGGGTAGTTGGGAAAAACTGTTTTTT.